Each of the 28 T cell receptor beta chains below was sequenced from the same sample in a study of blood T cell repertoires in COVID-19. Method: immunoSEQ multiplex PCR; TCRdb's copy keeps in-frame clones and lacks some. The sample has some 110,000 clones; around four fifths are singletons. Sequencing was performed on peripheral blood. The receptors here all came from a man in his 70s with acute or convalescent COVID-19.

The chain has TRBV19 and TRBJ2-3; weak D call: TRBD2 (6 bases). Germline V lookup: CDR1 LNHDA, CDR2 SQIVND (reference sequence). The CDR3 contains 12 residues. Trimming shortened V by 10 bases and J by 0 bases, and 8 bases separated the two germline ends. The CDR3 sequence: CATRGSTDTQYF. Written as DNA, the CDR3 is TGTGCCACCCGGGGGAGCACAGATACGCAGTATTTT.

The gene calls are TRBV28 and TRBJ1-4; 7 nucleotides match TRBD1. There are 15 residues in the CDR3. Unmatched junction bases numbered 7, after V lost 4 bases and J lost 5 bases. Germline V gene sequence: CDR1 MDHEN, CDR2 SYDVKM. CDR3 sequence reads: CASSSETGRNEKLFF. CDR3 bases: TGTGCCAGCAGTTCTGAGACAGGGAGAAATGAAAAACTGTTTTTT.

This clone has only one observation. The CDR3 reads CASSLNSGRAYNEQFF. In nucleotides, the CDR3 is TGTGCCAGCAGCTTAAACAGCGGGAGGGCCTACAATGAGCAGTTCTTC. The rearrangement links TRBV7-9 to TRBJ2-1; 10 nucleotides match TRBD2. This CDR3 comprises 16 residues. Germline V CDR1 and CDR2: SEHNR, FQNEAQ (reference sequence). V was pared by 2 bases and J by 2 bases, with 3 bases of the junction left unmatched.

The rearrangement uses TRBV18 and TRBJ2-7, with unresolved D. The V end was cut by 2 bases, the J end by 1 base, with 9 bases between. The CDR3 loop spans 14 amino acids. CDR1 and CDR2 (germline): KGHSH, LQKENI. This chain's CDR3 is CASSPFSVSYEQYF. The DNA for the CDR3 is TGTGCCAGCTCACCATTCTCGGTTTCCTACGAGCAGTACTTC.

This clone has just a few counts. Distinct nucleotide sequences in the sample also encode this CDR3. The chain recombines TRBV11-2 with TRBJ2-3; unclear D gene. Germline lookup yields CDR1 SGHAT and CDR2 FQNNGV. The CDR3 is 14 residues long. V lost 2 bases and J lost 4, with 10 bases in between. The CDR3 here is CASSLPRSPDTQYF. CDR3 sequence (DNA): TGTGCCAGCAGCTTACCTAGATCCCCAGATACGCAGTATTTT.

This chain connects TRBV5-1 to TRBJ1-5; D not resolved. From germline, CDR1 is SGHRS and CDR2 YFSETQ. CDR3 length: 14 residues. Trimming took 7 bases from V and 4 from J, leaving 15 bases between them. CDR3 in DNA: TGCGCCAGCGGTGGGTCACAGATTAATCAGCCCCAGCATTTT. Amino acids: CASGGSQINQPQHF.

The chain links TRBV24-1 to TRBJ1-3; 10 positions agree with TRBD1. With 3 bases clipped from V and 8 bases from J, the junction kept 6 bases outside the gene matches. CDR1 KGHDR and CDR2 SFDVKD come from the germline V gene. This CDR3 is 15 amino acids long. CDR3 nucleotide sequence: TGTGCCACCAGTGATCCTGGACAGGGGGGAGACACCATATATTTT. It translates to CATSDPGQGGDTIYF.

In DNA, the CDR3 is TGTGCCAGCAGCTCCCGACAGGGCAGCACAGATACGCAGTATTTT. It is translated as CASSSRQGSTDTQYF. This chain uses TRBV9 with TRBJ2-3; TRBD1 matches 7 bases. Trimming at V came to 4 bases and at J to 0 bases, leaving 5 bases not matched to a gene. Germline loops: CDR1 SGDLS, CDR2 YYNGEE. This CDR3 has 15 residues.

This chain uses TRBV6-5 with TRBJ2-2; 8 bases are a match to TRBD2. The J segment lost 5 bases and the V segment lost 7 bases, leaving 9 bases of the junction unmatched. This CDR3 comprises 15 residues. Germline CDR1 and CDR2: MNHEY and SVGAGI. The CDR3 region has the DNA TGTGCCAGCAAGTGGAGCGGGGGAACAACCGGGGAGCTGTTTTTT. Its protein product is CASKWSGGTTGELFF.

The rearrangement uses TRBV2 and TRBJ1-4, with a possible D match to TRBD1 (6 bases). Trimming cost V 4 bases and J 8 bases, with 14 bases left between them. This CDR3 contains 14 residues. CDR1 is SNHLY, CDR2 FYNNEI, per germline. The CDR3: CASSVRGAGEKLFF. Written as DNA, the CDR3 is TGTGCCAGCAGTGTGCGGGGGGCCGGCGAAAAACTGTTTTTT.

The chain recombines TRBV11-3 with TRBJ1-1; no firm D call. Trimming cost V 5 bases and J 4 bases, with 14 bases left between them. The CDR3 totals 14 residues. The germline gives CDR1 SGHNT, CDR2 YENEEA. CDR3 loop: CASSPGRGITEAFF. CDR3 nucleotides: TGTGCCAGCAGCCCTGGTCGGGGTATCACTGAAGCTTTCTTT.

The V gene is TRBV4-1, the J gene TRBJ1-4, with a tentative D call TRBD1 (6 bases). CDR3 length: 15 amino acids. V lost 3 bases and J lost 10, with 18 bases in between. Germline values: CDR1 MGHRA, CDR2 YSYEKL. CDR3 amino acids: CASSQEPTGSGKLFF. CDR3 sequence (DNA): TGCGCCAGCAGCCAGGAACCCACAGGGTCCGGAAAACTGTTTTTT.

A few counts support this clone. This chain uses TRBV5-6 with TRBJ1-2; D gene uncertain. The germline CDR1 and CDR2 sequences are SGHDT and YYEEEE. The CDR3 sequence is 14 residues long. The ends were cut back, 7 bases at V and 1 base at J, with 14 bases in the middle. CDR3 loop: CASVRRTVNYGYTF. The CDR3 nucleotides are TGTGCCAGCGTCCGGAGGACGGTTAACTATGGCTACACCTTC.

This chain's CDR3 is CASSKGLTAEAFF. CDR3 nucleotide sequence: TGTGCCAGCAGTAAGGGGTTAACGGCTGAAGCTTTCTTT. The chain is built from TRBV6-5 and TRBJ1-1; D possibly corresponds to TRBD1 (5 bases). Germline CDR1 reads MNHEY; CDR2 reads SVGAGI. V lost 5 bases and J 6 bases, leaving 13 bases between the germline ends. CDR3 length: 13 residues.

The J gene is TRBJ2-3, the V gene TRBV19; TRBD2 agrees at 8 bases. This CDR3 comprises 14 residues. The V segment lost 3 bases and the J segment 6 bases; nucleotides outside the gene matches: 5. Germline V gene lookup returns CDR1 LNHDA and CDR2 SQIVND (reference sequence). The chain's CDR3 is CASSINGRVDTQYF. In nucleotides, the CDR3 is TGTGCCAGTAGTATCAACGGGAGGGTCGATACGCAGTATTTT.

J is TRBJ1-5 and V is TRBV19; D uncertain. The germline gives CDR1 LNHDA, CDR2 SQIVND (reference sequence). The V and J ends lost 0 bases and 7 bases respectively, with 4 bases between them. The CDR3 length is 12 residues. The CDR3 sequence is CASSIERQPQHF. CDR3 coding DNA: TGTGCCAGTAGTATAGAACGGCAGCCCCAGCATTTT.

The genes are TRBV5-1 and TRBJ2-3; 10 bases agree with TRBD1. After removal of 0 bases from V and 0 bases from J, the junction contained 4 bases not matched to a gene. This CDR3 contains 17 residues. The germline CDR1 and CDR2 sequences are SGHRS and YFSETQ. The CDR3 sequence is CASSLEGTGASTDTQYF. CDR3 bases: TGCGCCAGCAGCTTGGAAGGGACAGGGGCTAGCACAGATACGCAGTATTTT.

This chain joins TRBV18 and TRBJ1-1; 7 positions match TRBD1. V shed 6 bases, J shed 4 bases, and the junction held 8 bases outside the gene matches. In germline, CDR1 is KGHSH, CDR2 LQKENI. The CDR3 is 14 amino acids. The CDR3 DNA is TGTGCCAGCTCCCGGGACAGAGGGCGCACTGAAGCTTTCTTT. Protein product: CASSRDRGRTEAFF.

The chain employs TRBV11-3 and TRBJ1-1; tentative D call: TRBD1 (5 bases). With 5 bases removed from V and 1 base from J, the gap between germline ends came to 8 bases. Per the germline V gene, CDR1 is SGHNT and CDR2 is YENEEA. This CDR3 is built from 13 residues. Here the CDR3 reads CASSRGGNTEAFF. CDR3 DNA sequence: TGTGCCAGCAGCCGGGGGGGGAACACTGAAGCTTTCTTT.

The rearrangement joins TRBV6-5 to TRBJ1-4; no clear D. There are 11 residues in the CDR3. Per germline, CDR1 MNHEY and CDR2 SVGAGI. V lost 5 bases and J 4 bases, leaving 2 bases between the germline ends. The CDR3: CASSLNEKLFF. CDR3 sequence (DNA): TGTGCCAGCAGTCTTAATGAAAAACTGTTTTTT.

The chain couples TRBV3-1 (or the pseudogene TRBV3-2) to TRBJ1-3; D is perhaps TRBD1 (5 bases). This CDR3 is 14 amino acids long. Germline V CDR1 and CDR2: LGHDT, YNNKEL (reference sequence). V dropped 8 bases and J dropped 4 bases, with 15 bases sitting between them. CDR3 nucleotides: TGTGCCAGCCGCAAATCAGGGTACGGAAACACCATATATTTT. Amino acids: CASRKSGYGNTIYF.

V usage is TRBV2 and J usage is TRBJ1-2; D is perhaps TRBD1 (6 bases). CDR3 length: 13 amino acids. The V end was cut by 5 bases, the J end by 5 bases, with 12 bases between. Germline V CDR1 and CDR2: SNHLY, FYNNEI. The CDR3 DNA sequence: TGTGCCAGCAGTTTTAGGACAGCGTATGGCTACACCTTC. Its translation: CASSFRTAYGYTF.

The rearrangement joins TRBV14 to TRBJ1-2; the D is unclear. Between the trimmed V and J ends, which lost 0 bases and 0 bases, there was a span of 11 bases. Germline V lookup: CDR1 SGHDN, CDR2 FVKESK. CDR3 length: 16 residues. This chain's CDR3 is CASSQDKPQTNYGYTF. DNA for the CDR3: TGTGCCAGCAGCCAAGATAAACCACAGACTAACTATGGCTACACCTTC.

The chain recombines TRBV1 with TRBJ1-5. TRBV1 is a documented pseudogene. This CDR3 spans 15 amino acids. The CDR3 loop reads CTSSNKPARPQPQHF. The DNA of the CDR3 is TGCACCAGCAGCAACAAACCCGCGAGGCCTCAGCCCCAGCATTTT.

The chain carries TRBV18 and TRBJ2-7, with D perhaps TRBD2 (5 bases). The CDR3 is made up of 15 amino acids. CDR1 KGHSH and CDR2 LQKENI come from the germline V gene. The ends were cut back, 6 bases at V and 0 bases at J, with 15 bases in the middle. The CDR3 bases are TGTGCCAGCTCTACGGGTGGGAGTAGCTCCTACGAGCAGTACTTC. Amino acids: CASSTGGSSSYEQYF.

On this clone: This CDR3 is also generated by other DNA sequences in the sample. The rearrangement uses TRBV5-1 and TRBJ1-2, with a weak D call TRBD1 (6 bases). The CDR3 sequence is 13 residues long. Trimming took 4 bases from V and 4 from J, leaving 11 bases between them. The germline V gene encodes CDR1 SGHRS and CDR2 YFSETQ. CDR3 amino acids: CASSQQGTYGYTF. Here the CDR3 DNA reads TGCGCCAGCAGCCAACAGGGTACCTATGGCTACACCTTC.

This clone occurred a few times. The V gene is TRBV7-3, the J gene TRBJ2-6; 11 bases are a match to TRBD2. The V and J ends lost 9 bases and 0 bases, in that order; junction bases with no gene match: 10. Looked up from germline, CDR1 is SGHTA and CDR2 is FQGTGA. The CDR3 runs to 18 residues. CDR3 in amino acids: CARGPPSGGFSGANVLTF. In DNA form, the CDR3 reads TGTGCCAGGGGCCCTCCTAGCGGGGGGTTCTCTGGGGCCAACGTCCTGACTTTC.

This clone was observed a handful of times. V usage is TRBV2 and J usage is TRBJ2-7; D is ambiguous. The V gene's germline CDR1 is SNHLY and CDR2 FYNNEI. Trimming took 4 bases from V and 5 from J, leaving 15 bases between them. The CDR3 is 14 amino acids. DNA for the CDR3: TGTGCCAGCAGTGTGTCTATCAAGTCCCACGAGCAGTACTTC. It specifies CASSVSIKSHEQYF.